The count of the clone carrying this TCR beta chain is one. What it binds is not known. Treatment reported: some 20 received Ad26.COV2.S at low or high dose, single or two shots; about 5 received placebo; per-sample allocation not given. Each sample was drawn 63 days after the first injection (of vaccine or placebo). SARS-CoV-2 spike from the Wuhan strain was encoded by the vaccine, an Ad26 vector. The sample comes from a study of Ad26.COV2.S vaccination and SARS-CoV-2 variants. The study's findings and limits: Spike-specific responses of CD8+ and CD4+ T cells were reported to display substantial breadth after vaccination.

Profiling relied on immunoSEQ multiplex PCR, and the TCRdb table lists in-frame clones only, not all of them. There are some 640,000 clones in the sample; roughly 90% occur only once, and about 1.5% lies in the top ten. CDR3 length equals 15 residues. Germline V CDR1 and CDR2: LNHDA, SQIVND (reference sequence). Losses at the gene ends were 3 bases for V and 4 bases for J; bases not matched to a gene: 2. The source material was peripheral blood, sampled in a trial of Ad26.COV2.S vaccine versus placebo. V is TRBV19 and J is TRBJ1-6; TRBD1 aligns across 8 bases. The sequence was obtained from a person between 18 and 65 years old who received the Ad26.COV2.S COVID-19 vaccine or a placebo. The CDR3 here is CASSITGGYNSPLHF. The CDR3 region has the DNA TGTGCCAGTAGTATCACAGGGGGGTATAATTCACCCCTCCACTTT.